This TCR beta chain was found in a study of T cell repertoires in cytomegalovirus infection. In the study overall: CMV infection and matching HLA type were both indicated by public TCR beta signatures. Study-wide points: Ex vivo, HLA-C-restricted CMV-specific TCR beta clonotypes prevailed over the rest of the response.

This clonotype was detected a few times. Its specificity is unknown. V lost 1 base and J 10 bases, leaving 16 bases between the germline ends. The germline V gene encodes CDR1 SEHNR and CDR2 FQNEAQ (reference sequence). The CDR3 is 14 amino acids. TCRdb recomputed calls from the reads with MiXCR, one row per CDR3 protein. Of under 200,000 distinct CDR3 sequences detected, roughly 30% appear once; the ten largest clones hold approximately 30%. This TCR was recovered from a human donor in good health (CMV status not recorded). Some clones in this sample may be carry-over from other donors' samples. The chain carries TRBV7-9 and TRBJ1-1; D is perhaps TRBD1 (6 bases). Sample: PBMCs. As DNA, the CDR3 is TGTGCCAGCAGCTTAGTTAGTGGGGGCGAAACAGCTTTCTTT. Amino acids: CASSLVSGGETAFF.